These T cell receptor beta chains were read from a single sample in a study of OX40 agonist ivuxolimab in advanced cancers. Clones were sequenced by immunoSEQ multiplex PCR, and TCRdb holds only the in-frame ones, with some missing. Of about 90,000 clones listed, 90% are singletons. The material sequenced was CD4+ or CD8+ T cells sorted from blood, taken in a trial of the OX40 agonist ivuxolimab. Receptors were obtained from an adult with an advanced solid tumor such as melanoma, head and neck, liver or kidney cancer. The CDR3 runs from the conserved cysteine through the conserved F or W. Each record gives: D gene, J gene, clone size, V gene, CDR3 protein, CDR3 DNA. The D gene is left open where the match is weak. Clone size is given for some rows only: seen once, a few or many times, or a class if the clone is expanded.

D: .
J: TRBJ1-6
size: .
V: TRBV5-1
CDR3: CASSPDSLSNYNSPLHF
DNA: TGCGCCAGCAGCCCGGACTCACTGTCGAACTATAATTCACCCCTCCACTTT

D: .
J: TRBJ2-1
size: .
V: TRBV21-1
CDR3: CASSTVGDNEQFF
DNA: TGTGCCAGCAGCACGGTCGGAGACAATGAGCAGTTCTTC

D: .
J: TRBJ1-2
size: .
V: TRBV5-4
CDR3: CASSLQGRNYGYTF
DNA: TGTGCCAGCAGCTTGCAGGGCAGAAACTATGGCTACACCTTC

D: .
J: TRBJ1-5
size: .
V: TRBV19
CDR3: CASRITGTVSNQPQHF
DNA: TGTGCCAGTAGGATCACAGGAACAGTTAGCAATCAGCCCCAGCATTTT

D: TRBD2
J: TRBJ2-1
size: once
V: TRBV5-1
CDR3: CASFTPSGTQGEQFF
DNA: TGCGCCAGCTTTACCCCCAGCGGGACCCAGGGTGAGCAGTTCTTC

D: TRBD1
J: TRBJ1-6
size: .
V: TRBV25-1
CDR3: CASMGQTNNSPLHF
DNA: TGTGCCAGCATGGGACAGACTAACAATTCACCCCTCCACTTT

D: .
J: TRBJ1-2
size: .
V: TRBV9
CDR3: CASSVGVQGLGGYTF
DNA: TGTGCCAGCAGCGTAGGGGTACAAGGACTTGGTGGCTACACCTTC

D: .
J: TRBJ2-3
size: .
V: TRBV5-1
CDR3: CASSLERSTDTQYF
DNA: TGCGCCAGCAGCCTTGAAAGATCCACAGATACGCAGTATTTT

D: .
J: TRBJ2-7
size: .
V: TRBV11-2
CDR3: CASSLVGGISEQYF
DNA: TGTGCCAGCAGCTTAGTTGGAGGGATTAGTGAGCAGTACTTC

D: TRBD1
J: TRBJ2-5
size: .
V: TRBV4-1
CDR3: CASSMPDRDGETQYF
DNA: TGCGCCAGCAGCATGCCGGACAGGGACGGAGAGACCCAGTACTTC

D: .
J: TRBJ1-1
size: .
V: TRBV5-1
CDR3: CASSQGSPGANTEAFF
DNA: TGCGCCAGCAGCCAGGGAAGTCCTGGGGCAAACACTGAAGCTTTCTTT

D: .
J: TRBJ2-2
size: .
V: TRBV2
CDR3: CASSALFLGGELFF
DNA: TGTGCCAGCAGTGCGCTTTTCCTGGGCGGGGAGCTGTTTTTT

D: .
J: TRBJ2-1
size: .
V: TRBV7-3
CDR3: CASSTEWGEQFF
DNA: TGTGCCAGCAGCACAGAGTGGGGGGAGCAGTTCTTC

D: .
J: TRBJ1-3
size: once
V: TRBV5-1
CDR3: CASSDKGPNLAGSLTGNTIYF
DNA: TGCGCCAGCAGCGACAAAGGACCTAACTTAGCGGGCTCTCTAACTGGAAACACCATATATTTT

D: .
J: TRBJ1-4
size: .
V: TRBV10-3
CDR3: CAISDPVRGGTKLFF
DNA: TGTGCCATCAGTGATCCAGTCCGCGGGGGTACCAAACTGTTTTTT

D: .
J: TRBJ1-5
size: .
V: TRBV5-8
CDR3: CASSLYDDQPQHF
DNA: TGTGCCAGCAGCTTGTATGACGATCAGCCCCAGCATTTT

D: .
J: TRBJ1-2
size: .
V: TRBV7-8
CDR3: CASSFLGNYGYTF
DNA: TGTGCCAGCAGCTTTCTCGGGAACTATGGCTACACCTTC

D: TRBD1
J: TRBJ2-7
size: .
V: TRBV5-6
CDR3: CASSPSPGQGASYEQYF
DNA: TGTGCCAGCAGCCCATCGCCAGGACAGGGGGCTAGCTACGAGCAGTACTTC

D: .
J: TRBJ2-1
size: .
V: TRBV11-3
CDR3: CASSLGDRPTNEQFF
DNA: TGTGCCAGCAGCTTAGGGGATCGGCCCACCAATGAGCAGTTCTTC

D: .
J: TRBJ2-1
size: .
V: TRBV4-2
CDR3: CASSQDSPTYNEQFF
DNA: TGTGCCAGCAGCCAAGACAGCCCCACCTACAATGAGCAGTTCTTC

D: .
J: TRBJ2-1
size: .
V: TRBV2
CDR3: CASSEVMFNEQFF
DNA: TGTGCCAGCAGTGAAGTCATGTTCAATGAGCAGTTCTTC

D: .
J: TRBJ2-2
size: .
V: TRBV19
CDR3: CASSIEGPNTGELFF
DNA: TGTGCCAGTAGTATAGAGGGCCCTAACACCGGGGAGCTGTTTTTT

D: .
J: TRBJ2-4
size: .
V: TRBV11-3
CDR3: CASSFTTGGRGIQYF
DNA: TGTGCCAGCAGCTTCACGACTGGAGGGAGAGGTATTCAGTACTTC

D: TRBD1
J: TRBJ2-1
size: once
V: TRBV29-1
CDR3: CSGGTGRLNEQFF
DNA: TGCAGCGGAGGGACAGGCCGGTTGAATGAGCAGTTCTTC

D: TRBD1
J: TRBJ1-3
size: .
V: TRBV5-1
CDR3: CASSSTGAGNTIYF
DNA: TGCGCCAGCAGCTCGACAGGGGCTGGAAACACCATATATTTT

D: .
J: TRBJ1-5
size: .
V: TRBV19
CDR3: CASSIIGRFEPQHF
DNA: TGTGCCAGTAGTATAATCGGCCGGTTTGAGCCCCAGCATTTT

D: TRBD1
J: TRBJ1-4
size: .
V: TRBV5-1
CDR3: CASSLVTGGNEKLFF
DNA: TGCGCCAGCAGCTTGGTTACAGGGGGCAACGAAAAACTGTTTTTT

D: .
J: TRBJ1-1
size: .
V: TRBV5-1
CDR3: CASSINTGPGTEAFF
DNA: TGCGCCAGCAGCATTAATACAGGGCCCGGGACTGAAGCTTTCTTT

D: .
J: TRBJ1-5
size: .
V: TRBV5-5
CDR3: CASSATGWDQPQHF
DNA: TGTGCCAGCAGCGCCACAGGATGGGATCAGCCCCAGCATTTT

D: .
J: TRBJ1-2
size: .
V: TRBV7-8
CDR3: CASSPRDSPFGYTF
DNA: TGTGCCAGCAGCCCCCGGGATTCCCCTTTTGGCTACACCTTC

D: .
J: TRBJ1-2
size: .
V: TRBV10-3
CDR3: CAISELEGGYTF
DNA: TGTGCCATCAGTGAGTTGGAGGGAGGCTACACCTTC

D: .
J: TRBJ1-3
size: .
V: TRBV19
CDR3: CASSSGVSSGNTIYF
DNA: TGTGCCAGTAGTTCCGGAGTCTCTAGTGGAAACACCATATATTTT

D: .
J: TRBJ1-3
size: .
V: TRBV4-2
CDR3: CASSQAQAPSGNTIYF
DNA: TGTGCCAGCAGCCAAGCCCAAGCCCCCTCTGGAAACACCATATATTTT

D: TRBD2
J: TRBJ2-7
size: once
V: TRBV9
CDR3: CASSLGLAVVHEQYF
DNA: TGTGCCAGCAGCCTTGGACTAGCTGTCGTCCACGAGCAGTACTTC

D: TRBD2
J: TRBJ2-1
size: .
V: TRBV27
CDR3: CASSSIGGIYYNEQFF
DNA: TGTGCCAGCAGCTCTATCGGGGGGATCTACTACAATGAGCAGTTCTTC

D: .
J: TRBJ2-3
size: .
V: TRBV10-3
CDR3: CAISRLGHGGTDTQYF
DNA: TGTGCCATCAGCCGGTTAGGACACGGTGGGACAGATACGCAGTATTTT